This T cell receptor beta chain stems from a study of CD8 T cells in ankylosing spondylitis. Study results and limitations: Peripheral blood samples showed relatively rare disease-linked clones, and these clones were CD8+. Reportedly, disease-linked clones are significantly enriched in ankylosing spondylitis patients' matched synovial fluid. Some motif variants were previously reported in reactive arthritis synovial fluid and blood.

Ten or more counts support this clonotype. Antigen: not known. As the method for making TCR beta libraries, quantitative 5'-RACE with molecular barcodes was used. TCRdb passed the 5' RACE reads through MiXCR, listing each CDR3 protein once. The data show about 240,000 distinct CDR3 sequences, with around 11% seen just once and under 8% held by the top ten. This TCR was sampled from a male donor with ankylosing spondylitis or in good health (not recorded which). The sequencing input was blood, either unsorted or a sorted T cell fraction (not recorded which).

The CDR3 region is CATSDQSPGDTEAFF. Written as DNA, the CDR3 is TGTGCCACCAGTGACCAATCTCCAGGGGACACTGAAGCTTTCTTT. The chain joins TRBV24-1 to TRBJ1-1, with a possible D match to TRBD1 (6 bases). The CDR3 sequence is 15 residues long. V lost 4 bases and J lost 3, with 14 bases in between. Per the germline V gene, CDR1 is KGHDR and CDR2 is SFDVKD.